The 5 T cell receptor beta chains given below trace back to one sample, sequenced in a study of blood T cell repertoires in acute mononucleosis. TCRdb's copy holds only in-frame clones and misses some; the assay was immunoSEQ multiplex PCR. The sample holds several thousand clones, less than 30% seen once. Indicated time point: acute infectious mononucleosis, at clinical presentation within 2 weeks of symptom onset (visit 1). This material consisted of EBV YVL epitope tetramer+ CD8+ T cells sorted from PBMCs, taken during acute infectious mononucleosis. The subset: CD8 T cells binding a tetramer with EBV BRLF1 109-117 peptide (YVL-BR). Receptors were obtained from a woman between 18 and 30 years old with infectious mononucleosis caused by EBV.

Concerning this clone itself: Other DNA sequences from this sample encode an identical CDR3 as well. The rearrangement links TRBV7-7 to TRBJ2-7; 8 positions agree with TRBD1. Germline V gene data show CDR1 as SSHAT and CDR2 as FNYEAQ (reference sequence). This CDR3 is 15 amino acids long. Trimming removed 5 bases from V and 5 bases from J; junction bases left unmatched: 11. CDR3 loop: CASSQTPTGADEQYF. The CDR3 DNA is TGTGCCAGCAGCCAAACCCCGACAGGGGCGGACGAGCAGTACTTC. Filled out from reference TRBV7-7 and TRBJ2-7, the complete variable domain reads GAGVSQSPRYKVTKRGQDVTLRCDPISSHATLYWYQQALGQGPEFLTYFNYEAQPDKSGLPSDRFSAERPEGSISTLTIQRTEQRDSAMYRCASSQTPTGADEQYFGPGTRLTVT.

The chain couples TRBV7-2 to TRBJ2-7; D unclear. The last part of the DNA fits TRBJ2-5 better; the J call may be wrong. CDR1 SGHTA and CDR2 FQGNSA come from the germline V gene. The CDR3 contains 12 residues. The CDR3 DNA is TGTGCCAGCAGCCTCTACCAAGAGACCCAGTACTTC. This gives the protein CASSLYQETQYF.

Many counts were recorded for this clone. At one of its ends the junction is not consistent with the germline gene, which may arise from a read error. Other DNA sequences from this sample encode an identical CDR3 as well. V usage is TRBV6-5 and J usage is TRBJ2-5; D ambiguous. The CDR3 consists of 13 residues. The germline V gene has CDR1 MNHEY and CDR2 SVGAGI. The CDR3 protein is CATSDYGEETQYF. The CDR3, as DNA: TGTGCCACCAGTGATTACGGAGAAGAGACCCAGTACTTC.

This clone was picked up a small number of times. A read error is the likely source, as a far larger clone sits one nucleotide away. The chain has TRBV27 and TRBJ1-1; D remains ambiguous. Per the germline V gene, CDR1 is MNHEY and CDR2 is SMNVEV (reference sequence). V shed 11 bases and J shed 3 bases, with 13 bases lying between them. The CDR3 has 12 residues. Here the CDR3 DNA reads TGTGCCGGTAAGTCGGTGGACACTGAAGCTTTCTTT. This gives the protein CAGKSVDTEAFF.

V and J are TRBV4-1 and TRBJ2-1, with D uncertain. This CDR3 has 16 amino acids. The germline V gene encodes CDR1 MGHRA and CDR2 YSYEKL. V was clipped by 7 bases and J by 6 bases, with 22 bases between them. The CDR3, as DNA: TGCGCCAGCACCAAGGGATCAGCCTCTTACATCAATGAGCAGTTCTTC. The encoded protein is CASTKGSASYINEQFF.